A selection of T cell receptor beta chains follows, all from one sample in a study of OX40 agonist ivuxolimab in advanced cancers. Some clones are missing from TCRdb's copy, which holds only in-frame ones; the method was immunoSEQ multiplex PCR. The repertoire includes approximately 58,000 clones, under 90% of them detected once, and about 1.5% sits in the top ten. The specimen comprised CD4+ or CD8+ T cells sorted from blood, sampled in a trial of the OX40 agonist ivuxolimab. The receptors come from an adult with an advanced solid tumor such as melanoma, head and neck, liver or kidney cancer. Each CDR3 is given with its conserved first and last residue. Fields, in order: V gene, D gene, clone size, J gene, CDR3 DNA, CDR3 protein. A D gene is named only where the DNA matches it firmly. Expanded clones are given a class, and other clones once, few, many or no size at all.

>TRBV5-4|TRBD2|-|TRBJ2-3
TGTGCCAGCAGCGCAGGACTAGCGGGACGCACAGATACGCAGTATTTT
CASSAGLAGRTDTQYF
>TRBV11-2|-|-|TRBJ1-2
TGTGCCAGCAGCTTAGAGGGGGATGGCTACACCTTC
CASSLEGDGYTF
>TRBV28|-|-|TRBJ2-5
TGTGCCAGCACTAGACAGTGGGAGACCCAGTACTTC
CASTRQWETQYF
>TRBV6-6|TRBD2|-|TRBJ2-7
TGTGCCAGCAGTTCGCGGGGGGGTTACGAGCAGTACTTC
CASSSRGGYEQYF
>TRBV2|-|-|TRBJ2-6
TGTGCCAGCGGGGGCGGGACCCGCTCTGGGGCCAACGTCCTGACTTTC
CASGGGTRSGANVLTF
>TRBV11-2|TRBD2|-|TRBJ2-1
TGTGCCAGCAGTTATACTAGGGCTAGCGGGAGAGGCAATGAGCAGTTCTTC
CASSYTRASGRGNEQFF
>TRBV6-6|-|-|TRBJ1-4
TGTGCCAGCAGTCGGGACACCACTAATGAAAAACTGTTTTTT
CASSRDTTNEKLFF
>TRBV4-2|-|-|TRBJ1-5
TGTGCCAGCAGCCAGGGTGATCAGCCCCAGCATTTT
CASSQGDQPQHF
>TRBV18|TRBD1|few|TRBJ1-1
TGTGCCAGCTCACCGTCCAGGCAGGGGGCTGAAGCTTTCTTT
CASSPSRQGAEAFF
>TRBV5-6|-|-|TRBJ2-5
TGTGCCAGCAGCTCCCTCCTAAGACTCCAAGAGACCCAGTACTTC
CASSSLLRLQETQYF
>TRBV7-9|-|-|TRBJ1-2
TGTGCCAGCAGCACTATCGATCAAAGGATCCATGGCTACACCTTC
CASSTIDQRIHGYTF
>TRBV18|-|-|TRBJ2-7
TGTGCCAGCTCACCGGAGGGGAACGAGCAGTACTTC
CASSPEGNEQYF
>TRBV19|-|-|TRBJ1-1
TGTGCCAGTAGTATAATGGGACATAGAAACACTGAAGCTTTCTTT
CASSIMGHRNTEAFF
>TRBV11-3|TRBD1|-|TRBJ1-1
TGTGCCAGCAGCTTAGAAGGCAGGGGGTCCGCTGAAGCTTTCTTT
CASSLEGRGSAEAFF
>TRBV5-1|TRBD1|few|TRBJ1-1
TGCGCCAGCACCTATCAGGGGGGTATGAACACTGAAGCTTTCTTT
CASTYQGGMNTEAFF
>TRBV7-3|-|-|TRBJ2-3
TGTGCCAGCAGCGAAACTAGGGATACGCAGTATTTT
CASSETRDTQYF
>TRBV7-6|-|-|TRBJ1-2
TGTGCCAGCAGCCCCGAGACTCTTAACTATGGCTACACCTTC
CASSPETLNYGYTF
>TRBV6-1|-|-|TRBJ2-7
TGTGCCAGCAGCCGCGCGAACGAGCAGTACTTC
CASSRANEQYF
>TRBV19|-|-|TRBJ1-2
TGTGCCAGTACCAAAAGGAACTATGGCTACACCTTC
CASTKRNYGYTF
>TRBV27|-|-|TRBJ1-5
TGTGCCAGCAGTAGCTACAACCCGGCACAGACGGTAAATCAGCCCCAGCATTTT
CASSSYNPAQTVNQPQHF
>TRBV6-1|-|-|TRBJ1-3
TGTGCCAGCAGTCTGTCAGGGTCAAGAAACACCATATATTTT
CASSLSGSRNTIYF
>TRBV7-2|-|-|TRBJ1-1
TGTGCCAGCAGCTTATTGCCGGGGGACACTGAAGCTTTCTTT
CASSLLPGDTEAFF
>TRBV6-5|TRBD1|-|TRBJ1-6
TGTGCCAGCAGTTCGGGACAGGGAAATTCACCCCTCCACTTT
CASSSGQGNSPLHF
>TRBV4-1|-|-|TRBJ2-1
TGCGCCAGCAGCCAAGAGTCCCTACGACACAATGAGCAGTTCTTC
CASSQESLRHNEQFF
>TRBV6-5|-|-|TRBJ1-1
TGTGCCAGCAGGAGGAGGAAGAGCACTGAAGCTTTCTTT
CASRRRKSTEAFF
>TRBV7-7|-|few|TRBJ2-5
TGTGCTAGCAGCTTATCCGGACACCCCCAAGAGACCCAGTACTTC
CASSLSGHPQETQYF
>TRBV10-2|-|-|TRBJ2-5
TGCGCCAGCAGTGAAGGGACGGCACAAGAGACCCAGTACTTC
CASSEGTAQETQYF
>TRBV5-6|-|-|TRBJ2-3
TGTGCCAGCAGCCCCCAGAGTTGGGAGTGGGGCACAGATACGCAGTATTTT
CASSPQSWEWGTDTQYF
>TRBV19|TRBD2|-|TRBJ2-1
TGTGCCAGTAGTATTAGCGGGGGGTCCTGGAATGAGCAGTTCTTC
CASSISGGSWNEQFF
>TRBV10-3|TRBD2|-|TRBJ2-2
TGTGCCATCAGTGACGCGGGGGACACCGGGGAGCTGTTTTTT
CAISDAGDTGELFF
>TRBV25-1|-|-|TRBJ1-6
TGTGCCAGCAGTGTCGGACATAGAGATAATTCACCCCTCCACTTT
CASSVGHRDNSPLHF
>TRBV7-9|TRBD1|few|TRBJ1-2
TGTGCCATCCGACCGACAGGGGAGGAAGGCTACACCTTC
CAIRPTGEEGYTF